A selection of T cell receptor beta chains follows, all from one sample in a study of CD8 T cells in ankylosing spondylitis. In TCRdb, the 5' RACE reads were re-called with MiXCR into one record per CDR3 protein. The sample lists about 150,000 distinct CDR3 sequences; 10% to 12% were seen once. The source material was blood, either unsorted or a sorted T cell fraction (not recorded which). The receptors were gathered from a female donor with ankylosing spondylitis or in good health (not recorded which). Both conserved end residues are part of each CDR3. D genes are given only for firm matches. Where a row states a size, it is once, few, many or the class of an expanded clone; other rows omit it.

v_gene	d_gene	j_gene	abundance	CDR3nt	CDR3aa
TRBV7-2	-	TRBJ2-3	many	TGTGCCAGCAGCTTAGTCGGATATGGGGCAAGCACAGATACGCAGTATTTT	CASSLVGYGASTDTQYF
TRBV2	-	TRBJ2-1	many	TGTGCCAGCAGTGACCTTTGGGGCAACTCACGGGGCAATGAGCAGTTCTTC	CASSDLWGNSRGNEQFF
TRBV27	-	TRBJ2-3	many	TGTGCCAGCAGTCCTCAGGCGGCAGATACGCAGTATTTT	CASSPQAADTQYF
TRBV20-1	TRBD2	TRBJ2-7	many	TGCAGTGCTATCCTAGCGGGTGACTCCTACGAGCAGTACTTC	CSAILAGDSYEQYF
TRBV5-1	TRBD1	TRBJ2-2	many	TGCGCCAGCAGCTCTCGACAGGGAAACACCGGGGAGCTGTTTTTT	CASSSRQGNTGELFF
TRBV4-2	TRBD2	TRBJ2-2	-	TGTGCCAGCAGCCAAAGAACGGGACTAGCGAGATCGAACACCGGGGAGCTGTTTTTT	CASSQRTGLARSNTGELFF
TRBV2	TRBD1	TRBJ1-5	many	TGTGCCAGCAAGAGACAGGGGGTCCAGCCCCAGCATTTT	CASKRQGVQPQHF
TRBV20-1	TRBD1	TRBJ2-7	many	TGCAGTGCTAGTGGAAGCAGGGGGTACGAGCAGTACTTC	CSASGSRGYEQYF
TRBV12-3/TRBV12-4	TRBD2	TRBJ2-5	-	TGTGCCAGCAGAAAGGGACTAGCAGGGGAGACCCAGTACTTC	CASRKGLAGETQYF
TRBV30	-	TRBJ1-1	many	TGTGCCTGGGCCCCGCTGCGTATTGAAGCTTTCTTT	CAWAPLRIEAFF
TRBV28	-	TRBJ2-2	many	TGTGCCAGCAGTTTTGCCGGCACGAACACCGGGGAGCTGTTTTTT	CASSFAGTNTGELFF
TRBV4-2	-	TRBJ2-1	few	TGTGCCAGCAGCCCACCCCGGGCCCAAGTATCAAATGAGCAGTTCTTC	CASSPPRAQVSNEQFF
TRBV27	-	TRBJ2-7	many	TGTGCCAGCAGTTCAAGCAGGAGAGGCGAGCAGTACTTC	CASSSSRRGEQYF
TRBV5-1	TRBD2	TRBJ2-3	many	TGCGCCAGCAACAGACTAGCGGACACAGATACGCAGTATTTT	CASNRLADTDTQYF
TRBV7-2	TRBD2	TRBJ2-2	-	TGTGCCAGCAGCCCGGGACTAGCAACGGGGGAGCTGTTTTTT	CASSPGLATGELFF
TRBV7-9	-	TRBJ2-7	-	TGTGCCAGCACCAGCGGAAACTACGAGCAGTACTTC	CASTSGNYEQYF
TRBV3-1	-	TRBJ1-3	-	TGTGCCAGCAGCCAAGATCTTTGGGCTGGAAACACCATATATTTT	CASSQDLWAGNTIYF
TRBV4-1	-	TRBJ2-3	many	TGCGCCAGCAGCCAAGGCAGGGCCCGGGGGCACAGCACAGATACGCAGTATTTT	CASSQGRARGHSTDTQYF
TRBV3-1	-	TRBJ2-1	many	TGTGCCAGCAGCCAGAGGGGGGGGCATGCTAATGAGCAGTTCTTC	CASSQRGGHANEQFF
TRBV29-1	-	TRBJ2-1	-	TGCAGCGATATGGGGATAGCCGCGCGGGAGCAGTTCTTC	CSDMGIAAREQFF
TRBV7-8	TRBD1	TRBJ2-3	many	TGTGCCAGCAGCGACGTTGGACAGGGGGCTAATACGCAGTATTTT	CASSDVGQGANTQYF
TRBV5-1	-	TRBJ2-7	many	TGCGCCAGCAGCCCCGACAGCTCGTCCACATTCTACGAGCAGTACTTC	CASSPDSSSTFYEQYF
TRBV7-9	-	TRBJ1-1	many	TGTGCCAGCAGCTTAGGTGGCGGGGGGAACACTGAAGCTTTCTTT	CASSLGGGGNTEAFF
TRBV5-1	-	TRBJ2-7	many	TGCGCCAGCAGCTTGGGGCAGGCGTCTTTTGAGCAGTACTTC	CASSLGQASFEQYF
TRBV7-9	-	TRBJ1-2	-	TGTGCCAGCAGCTTAGAAAAAGGCTACACCTTC	CASSLEKGYTF
TRBV18	-	TRBJ2-5	many	TGTGCCAGCTCACCTGCGCCCAAAGAGACCCAGTACTTC	CASSPAPKETQYF
TRBV27	-	TRBJ1-1	many	TGTGCCAGCAGTTCACCTCAGGGAGACACTGAAGCTTTCTTT	CASSSPQGDTEAFF
TRBV5-1	TRBD2	TRBJ2-1	many	TGCGCCAGCAGCCGGACTAGCGGTGACTACAATGAGCAGTTCTTC	CASSRTSGDYNEQFF
TRBV12-3/TRBV12-4	TRBD2	TRBJ2-3	-	TGTGCCAGCAGTCCATTGACTAGCGGGGTAACAGATACGCAGTATTTT	CASSPLTSGVTDTQYF